The clone carrying this T cell receptor (beta chain) was counted between two and nine times. V gave up 3 bases and J gave up 4 bases; unmatched junction bases: 5. The CDR3 extends over 14 amino acids. Germline V gene data show CDR1 as MGHDK and CDR2 as SYGVNS. The PCR contained 60 Vbeta and 13 Jbeta primers. TCRdb keeps only in-frame clones here, not all; method: immunoSEQ multiplex PCR. Here the sample spans around 120,000 clones, 65% to 80% being singletons. This sample stems from a study of cytomegalovirus exposure and HLA in healthy donors. The receptor's source is a woman in her thirties or forties in good health and CMV-seropositive. The chain employs TRBV25-1 and TRBJ1-2; 7 bases are shared with TRBD1. Input material: PBMCs. CDR3 nucleotide sequence: TGTGCCAGCAGTGATACGACAGGGCCCTATGGCTACACCTTC. Translation gives CASSDTTGPYGYTF.